Here is one T cell receptor (beta chain) with its context. The data were taken from a study of T-cell memory formation after mild COVID-19. Overall study context: In these data, TCR clusters were largely donor specific.

The CDR3 loop spans 17 amino acids. The V gene's germline CDR1 is MGHRA and CDR2 YSYEKL. With V trimmed by 4 bases and J by 8 bases, 15 bases remained unmatched. TCRdb recomputed calls from the 5' RACE reads with MiXCR, one row per CDR3 protein. The profile covers 200,000 to 300,000 distinct CDR3 sequences, with roughly a tenth appearing a single time and 20% to 25% taken by the ten largest. Input material: PBMCs or a T cell subset sorted from them (not recorded which). J is TRBJ1-1 and V is TRBV4-1, with 11 bases fitting TRBD1. The clonotype originates from a man aged 18 to 30 who had mild COVID-19 (a few samples of this study predate the infection). Cell type and time point are not known. The CDR3 DNA reads TGCGCCAGCAGCCGTTTCGGACAGGGGGCGGGAATAGAAGAAGCTTTCTTT. Its protein is CASSRFGQGAGIEEAFF.